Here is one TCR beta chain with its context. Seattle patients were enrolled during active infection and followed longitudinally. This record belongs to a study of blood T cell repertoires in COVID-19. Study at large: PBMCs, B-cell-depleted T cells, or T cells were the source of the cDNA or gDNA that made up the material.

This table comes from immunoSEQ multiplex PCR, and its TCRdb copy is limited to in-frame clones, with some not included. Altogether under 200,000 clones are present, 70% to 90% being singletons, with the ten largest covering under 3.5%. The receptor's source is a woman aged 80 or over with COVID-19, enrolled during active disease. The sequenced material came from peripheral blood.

CDR3 in amino acids: CASSSPGLGYNEQFF. The CDR3 DNA reads TGTGCCAGCAGTTCACCGGGACTAGGCTACAATGAGCAGTTCTTC. V gene TRBV27 combines with J gene TRBJ2-1; TRBD2 matches at 8 bases. J gave up 3 bases and V 4 bases, and 5 bases lay outside the gene matches. Germline-derived CDR1 and CDR2 are MNHEY and SMNVEV (reference sequence). The CDR3 covers 15 residues.